This T cell receptor beta chain was obtained from a study of blood T cell repertoires in COVID-19. Study details: COVID-19 samples, acute and convalescent, were from the United States, Italy and Spain. Sample material is recorded as cDNA or gDNA derived from T cells, B-cell-depleted T cells, or PBMCs.

CDR1 and CDR2 from the germline V gene are LNHDA and SQIVND (reference sequence). CDR3 size: 14 residues. V gave up 2 bases and J gave up 1 base, with 8 bases separating them. Source study methods: From reference gene primer amplification, estimates of nucleated cell counts were derived. Sequencing was performed with immunoSEQ multiplex PCR; in TCRdb, only in-frame clones are kept and a portion is missing. V and J calls and clone size are those listed in that table; D and trimming were worked out from the DNA. The data show tens of thousands of clones, around 82% seen once. The V and J genes are TRBV19 and TRBJ1-1, with D perhaps matching TRBD1 (5 bases). The sequenced sample was peripheral blood. This clonotype was sampled from a human donor in a cohort sampled during active COVID-19. CDR3 DNA: TGTGCCAGTAGTATACCAGGGCCGAACACTGAAGCTTTCTTT. Residues: CASSIPGPNTEAFF.